One and the same sample provided the 21 T cell receptor beta chains below, sequenced in a study of T cells in Graves' hyperthyroidism and ophthalmopathy. Researchers amplified the TCR beta CDR3 regions from RNA transcripts. Initially, a first-round RT-PCR of the TCR CDR3 employed the HTBI primer set. TCRdb re-called the multiplex PCR reads with MiXCR, one entry per CDR3 protein. The sample contains over 400,000 distinct CDR3 sequences, approximately 22% of which appear only once. Input material: blood. The receptors come from a woman aged 70-85 years with Graves' ophthalmopathy.

The rearrangement uses TRBV24-1 and TRBJ2-3; either TRBD1 or TRBD2 may supply D (6 bases each). The CDR3 runs to 15 residues. Germline CDR1 and CDR2: KGHDR and SFDVKD. V shed 7 bases and J shed 2 bases, with 15 bases lying between them. CDR3 in DNA: TGTGCCACCAGCGGATCGGGGGCTGACACAGATACGCAGTATTTT. It is translated as CATSGSGADTDTQYF.

This clonotype was seen a few times. V gene TRBV6-4 combines with J gene TRBJ2-7, with 14 nucleotides matching TRBD2. CDR1 is MRHNA, CDR2 SNTAGT, per germline. The CDR3 sequence is 22 residues long. Trimming removed 5 bases from V and 0 bases from J; junction bases left unmatched: 21. The CDR3 protein is CASSSCLAPGLAGEHASYEQYF. For the CDR3, the DNA is TGTGCCAGCAGTTCCTGCCTAGCTCCGGGACTAGCGGGAGAGCATGCCTCCTACGAGCAGTACTTC.

This clonotype was counted many times. V gene TRBV11-2 combines with J gene TRBJ2-3; 12 nucleotides line up with TRBD2. Unmatched junction bases numbered 6, after V lost 6 bases and J lost 2 bases. This CDR3 is 16 amino acids long. From germline, CDR1 is SGHAT and CDR2 FQNNGV. CDR3 sequence reads: CASSFLAGGNTDTQYF. The CDR3 bases are TGTGCCAGCAGTTTTCTAGCGGGAGGGAACACAGATACGCAGTATTTT.

Worth noting for this clonotype: Here the CDR3 omits its conserved ending phenylalanine or tryptophan, so a read error is the likely source. J is TRBJ2-2 and V is TRBV24-1; D perhaps matches TRBD2 (5 bases). The CDR3 is 15 amino acids. Germline CDR1 KGHDR, CDR2 SFDVKD. Trimming left V 5 bases short and J 3 bases short, with 12 bases between. CDR3 sequence reads: CATSVSGSYTGELFL. CDR3 DNA sequence: TGTGCCACCAGTGTTTCGGGATCCTACACCGGGGAGCTGTTTCTT.

This clonotype was seen only once. The germline gene is not matched at one end of the junction; a read error may be the cause. The chain carries TRBV7-3 and TRBJ2-1; 11 bases line up with TRBD1. CDR1 and CDR2 from the germline V gene are SGHTA and FQGTGA. The CDR3 is 14 amino acids. The CDR3 DNA sequence: TGTGCCACCAGCCGGACAGGGGGCTTCAATGAGCAGTTCTTC. Its protein product is CATSRTGGFNEQFF.

V and J are TRBV6-1 and TRBJ1-1; 8 nucleotides agree with TRBD1. Trimming removed 6 bases from V and 3 bases from J; junction bases left unmatched: 12. The germline V gene encodes CDR1 MNHNS and CDR2 SASEGT. This CDR3 is built from 16 residues. The DNA for the CDR3 is TGTGCCAGCAGCCCCAGCCCGGACAGGGAGGACACTGAAGCTTTCTTT. Translating gives CASSPSPDREDTEAFF.

V and J are TRBV20-1 and TRBJ2-5, with 9 bases aligning to TRBD2. CDR3 length equals 14 residues. J gave up 4 bases and V 1 base, and 4 bases lay outside the gene matches. Germline lookup yields CDR1 DFQATT and CDR2 SNEGSKA (reference sequence). Written as DNA, the CDR3 is TGCAGTGCTAGAGTTAGCGGGAGACTAGAGACCCAGTACTTC. This sequence encodes CSARVSGRLETQYF.

This clonotype has just a few counts. The chain employs TRBV7-2 and TRBJ1-1; possibly TRBD1 for D (6 bases). Trimming took off 1 base at V and 7 bases at J, with 19 bases between the two ends. CDR3 length equals 16 residues. The germline CDR1 and CDR2 sequences are SGHTA and FQGNSA. This CDR3 is CASSLDGGPAGREAFF. In DNA, the CDR3 is TGTGCCAGCAGCTTAGATGGGGGGCCGGCAGGGCGTGAAGCTTTCTTT. The entire variable domain, with the rest obtained from reference TRBV7-2 and TRBJ1-1, is as follows: GAGVSQSPSNKVTEKGKDVELRCDPISGHTALYWYRQSLGQGLEFLIYFQGNSAPDKSGLPSDRFSAERTGGSVSTLTIQRTQQEDSAVYLCASSLDGGPAGREAFFGQGTRLTVV.

This clonotype occurred a few times. V is TRBV28 and J is TRBJ1-3, with 8 bases fitting TRBD1. The CDR3 loop spans 15 amino acids. Germline-derived CDR1 and CDR2 are MDHEN and SYDVKM. The trim removed 6 bases at V and 6 bases at J, leaving 10 bases unmatched. CDR3 in amino acids: CASRPDGQGENTIYF. CDR3 in DNA: TGTGCCAGCAGACCCGACGGACAGGGTGAAAACACCATATATTTT. The whole variable domain, remainder taken from reference TRBV28 and TRBJ1-3, is DVKVTQSSRYLVKRTGEKVFLECVQDMDHENMFWYRQDPGLGLRLIYFSYDVKMKEKGDIPEGYSVSREKKERFSLILESASTNQTSMYLCASRPDGQGENTIYFGEGSWLTVV.

This clonotype was observed many times. The V and J genes are TRBV27 and TRBJ2-7; D gene unclear. Germline V gene lookup returns CDR1 MNHEY and CDR2 SMNVEV (reference sequence). The CDR3 spans 14 residues. V was shortened by 10 bases and J by 5 bases, with 21 bases between the two germline ends. The CDR3 spells CATRPVQLSHEQYF. DNA of the CDR3: TGTGCCACCCGTCCGGTACAGCTTTCCCACGAGCAGTACTTC.

The chain has TRBV19 and TRBJ1-5, with D hard to call. Between the trimmed V and J ends, which lost 4 bases and 0 bases, there was a span of 13 bases. This CDR3 comprises 16 residues. The germline CDR1 and CDR2 sequences are LNHDA and SQIVND (reference sequence). The CDR3, as DNA: TGTGCCAGTAGTACGTCGGGAGGGTATAGCAATCAGCCCCAGCATTTT. Amino acid sequence: CASSTSGGYSNQPQHF.

This clonotype has ten or more counts. The chain joins TRBV20-1 to TRBJ2-7, with D maybe TRBD2 (5 bases). In germline, CDR1 is DFQATT, CDR2 SNEGSKA (reference sequence). The CDR3 extends over 14 amino acids. V lost 6 bases, J lost 4 bases, and 19 bases lay in between. CDR3 sequence (DNA): TGCAGTGCCCACCAGGCTAGGAGGCGGTACGAGCAGTACTTC. Its translation: CSAHQARRRYEQYF.

This clonotype was counted a few times. This chain connects TRBV29-1 to TRBJ1-2, with D possibly TRBD1 on 5 matching bases. This CDR3 contains 12 residues. Trimming left V 8 bases short and J 5 bases short, with 15 bases between. The germline V gene has CDR1 SQVTM and CDR2 ANQGSEA. The CDR3 DNA reads as TGCAGCACGAGCCAGGGAGGATATGGCTACACCTTC. Protein: CSTSQGGYGYTF.

This clonotype was seen repeatedly, ten times or more. The V call is TRBV7-6, the J call TRBJ2-5; 10 nucleotides line up with TRBD1. The CDR3 has 15 residues. The trim removed 3 bases at V and 4 bases at J, leaving 5 bases unmatched. Germline CDR1 is SGHVS and CDR2 is FNYEAQ. The chain's CDR3 is CASSLDRGSRETQYF. CDR3 DNA: TGTGCCAGCAGCTTGGACAGGGGGAGTAGAGAGACCCAGTACTTC.

This clonotype was counted many times. The chain uses TRBV2 and TRBJ2-1; 13 nucleotides line up with TRBD2. V lost 5 bases, J lost 9 bases, and 10 bases stayed unmatched. The CDR3 has 16 amino acids. Germline V gives CDR1 SNHLY, CDR2 FYNNEI. The CDR3 is CASSRTSGSIGSEQFF. In nucleotides, the CDR3 is TGTGCCAGCAGTCGGACTAGCGGGAGTATCGGAAGTGAGCAGTTCTTC.

The genes are TRBV9 and TRBJ2-7; D could derive from TRBD1 or TRBD2 (6 bases each). Trimming left V 2 bases short and J 0 bases short, with 9 bases between. Germline CDR1 reads SGDLS; CDR2 reads YYNGEE. CDR3 length: 14 amino acids. The CDR3 DNA reads TGTGCCAGCAGCGTTGAGGGGGGCTCCTACGAGCAGTACTTC. The encoded protein is CASSVEGGSYEQYF.

V and J are TRBV4-3 and TRBJ2-1; the D gene is possibly TRBD2 (6 bases). The V end was cut by 0 bases, the J end by 4 bases, with 13 bases between. This CDR3 is 16 amino acids long. Germline values: CDR1 LGHNA, CDR2 YSLEER. CDR3 DNA: TGCGCCAGCAGCCAAGATAGGAGGGCCGGATACAATGAGCAGTTCTTC. This encodes CASSQDRRAGYNEQFF.

J is TRBJ2-3 and V is TRBV24-1, with D unresolved. The ends were cut back, 1 base at V and 0 bases at J, with 10 bases in the middle. The CDR3 extends over 16 amino acids. Germline assignment: CDR1 KGHDR and CDR2 SFDVKD. The CDR3 is CATSDLSGESTDTQYF. For the CDR3, the DNA is TGTGCCACCAGTGATTTATCCGGAGAAAGCACAGATACGCAGTATTTT.

This chain uses TRBV20-1 with TRBJ2-2, with D unresolved. The CDR3 spans 13 residues. V was cut by 3 bases and J by 2 bases, with 7 bases left in between. In germline, CDR1 is DFQATT, CDR2 SNEGSKA (reference sequence). CDR3 bases: TGCAGTGCTAGGTGGGCTAACACCGGGGAGCTGTTTTTT. Encoded protein: CSARWANTGELFF.

Only a few counts were recorded for this clonotype. The chain links TRBV5-5 to TRBJ2-2; 8 bases fit TRBD2. Germline V gene sequence: CDR1 SGHKS, CDR2 YYEKEE (reference sequence). J lost 6 bases, V lost 2 bases, and 6 bases had no gene match. The CDR3 extends over 15 amino acids. CDR3 nucleotide sequence: TGTGCCAGCAGCTTTCTAGCGGGCGGATCCGGGGAGCTGTTTTTT. It encodes CASSFLAGGSGELFF.

In this sample, this clonotype turned up a few times. V and J are TRBV20-1 and TRBJ1-5; 8 nucleotides agree with TRBD1. The V segment lost 0 bases and the J segment 5 bases; nucleotides outside the gene matches: 9. The germline CDR1 and CDR2 sequences are DFQATT and SNEGSKA (reference sequence). The CDR3 length is 16 residues. The DNA for the CDR3 is TGCAGTGCTAGAGAACCAGGACAGGGTTCTTATCAGCCCCAGCATTTT. It codes for CSAREPGQGSYQPQHF.